The text below deals with one T cell receptor beta chain. This CDR3 region has 15 residues. V lost 2 bases to trimming and J lost 0 bases, with 9 bases between them. These data originate in a study of early T cells in non-severe SARS-CoV-2 infection. Unique molecular identifiers tagged individual cDNA molecules. Each CDR3 protein gets one entry after TCRdb re-called the 5' RACE reads with MiXCR. The table lists tens of thousands of distinct CDR3 sequences, about 12% of them singletons, with 7.5% to 9.5% in the top ten. What was sequenced was whole blood. This chain joins TRBV12-3 or TRBV12-4 and TRBJ2-3, with D possibly TRBD1 on 6 matching bases. The TCR sequence derives from an adult who was a healthcare worker with PCR-confirmed SARS-CoV-2 infection or an uninfected control (not recorded which). The CDR3 loop reads CASSLRQGSTDTQYF. The CDR3 DNA reads TGTGCCAGCAGTTTACGGCAGGGGAGCACAGATACGCAGTATTTT.